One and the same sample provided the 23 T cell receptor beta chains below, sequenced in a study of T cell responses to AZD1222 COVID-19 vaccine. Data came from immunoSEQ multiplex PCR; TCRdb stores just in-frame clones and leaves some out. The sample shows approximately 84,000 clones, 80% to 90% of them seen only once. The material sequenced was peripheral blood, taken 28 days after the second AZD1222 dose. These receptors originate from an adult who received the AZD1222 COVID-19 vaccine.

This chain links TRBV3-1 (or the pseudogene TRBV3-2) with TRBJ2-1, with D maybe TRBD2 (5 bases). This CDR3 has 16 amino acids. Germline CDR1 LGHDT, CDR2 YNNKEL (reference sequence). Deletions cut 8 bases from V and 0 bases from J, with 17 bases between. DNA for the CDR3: TGTGCCAGCCGAGGGAACACTAGTAACTCCTACAATGAGCAGTTCTTC. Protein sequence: CASRGNTSNSYNEQFF.

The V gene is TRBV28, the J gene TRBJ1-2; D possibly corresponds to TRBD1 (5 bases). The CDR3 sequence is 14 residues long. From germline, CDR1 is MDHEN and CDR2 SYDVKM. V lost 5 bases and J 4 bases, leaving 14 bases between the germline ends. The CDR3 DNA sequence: TGTGCCAGCAGTCCTGGGGGGATTCGCTATGGCTACACCTTC. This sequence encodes CASSPGGIRYGYTF.

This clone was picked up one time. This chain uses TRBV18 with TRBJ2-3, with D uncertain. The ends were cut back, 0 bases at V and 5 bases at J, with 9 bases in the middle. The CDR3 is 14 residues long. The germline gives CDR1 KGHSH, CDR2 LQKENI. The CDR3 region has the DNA TGTGCCAGCTCACCACCGGCTTGGGTAGATACGCAGTATTTT. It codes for CASSPPAWVDTQYF.

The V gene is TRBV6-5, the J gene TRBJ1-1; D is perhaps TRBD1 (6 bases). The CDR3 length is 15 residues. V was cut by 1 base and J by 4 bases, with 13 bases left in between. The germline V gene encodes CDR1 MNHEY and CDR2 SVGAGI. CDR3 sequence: CASSYWTTGFTEAFF. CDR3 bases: TGTGCCAGCAGTTACTGGACTACAGGGTTCACTGAAGCTTTCTTT.

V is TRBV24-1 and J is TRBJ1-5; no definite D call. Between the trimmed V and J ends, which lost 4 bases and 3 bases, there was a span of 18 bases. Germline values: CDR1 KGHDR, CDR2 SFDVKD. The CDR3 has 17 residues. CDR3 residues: CATSEDVKTRYNQPQHF. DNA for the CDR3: TGTGCCACCAGTGAGGACGTTAAAACACGGTACAATCAGCCCCAGCATTTT.

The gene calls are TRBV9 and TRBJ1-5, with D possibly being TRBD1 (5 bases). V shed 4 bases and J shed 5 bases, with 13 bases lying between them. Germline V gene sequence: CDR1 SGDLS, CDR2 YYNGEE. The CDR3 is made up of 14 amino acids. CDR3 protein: CASSPRQTDQPQHF. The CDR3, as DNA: TGTGCCAGCAGCCCCCGACAGACCGATCAGCCCCAGCATTTT.

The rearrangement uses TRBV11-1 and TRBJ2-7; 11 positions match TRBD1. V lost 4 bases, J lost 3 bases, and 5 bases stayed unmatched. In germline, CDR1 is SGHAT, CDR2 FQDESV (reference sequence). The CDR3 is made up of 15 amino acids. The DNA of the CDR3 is TGTGCCAGCAGCTGGACAGGGGGCGCAAACTACGAGCAGTACTTC. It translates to CASSWTGGANYEQYF.

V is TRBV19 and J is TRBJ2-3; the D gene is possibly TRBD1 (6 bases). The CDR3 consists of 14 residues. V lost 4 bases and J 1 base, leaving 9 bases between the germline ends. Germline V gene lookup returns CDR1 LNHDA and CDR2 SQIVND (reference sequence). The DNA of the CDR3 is TGTGCCAGTAGTAACAGGGTTGGCACAGATACGCAGTATTTT. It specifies CASSNRVGTDTQYF.

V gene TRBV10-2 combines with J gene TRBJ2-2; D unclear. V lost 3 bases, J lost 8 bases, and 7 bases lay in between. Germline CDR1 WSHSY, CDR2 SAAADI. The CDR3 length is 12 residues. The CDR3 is CASSESYGELFF. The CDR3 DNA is TGCGCCAGCAGTGAATCGTATGGGGAGCTGTTTTTT.

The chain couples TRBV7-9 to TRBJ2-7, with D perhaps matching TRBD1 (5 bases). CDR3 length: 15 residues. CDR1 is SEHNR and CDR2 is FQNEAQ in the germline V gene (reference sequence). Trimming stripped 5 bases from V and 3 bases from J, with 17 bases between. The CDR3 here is CASSPPLGANYEQYF. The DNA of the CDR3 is TGTGCCAGCAGCCCGCCCTTAGGGGCAAACTACGAGCAGTACTTC.

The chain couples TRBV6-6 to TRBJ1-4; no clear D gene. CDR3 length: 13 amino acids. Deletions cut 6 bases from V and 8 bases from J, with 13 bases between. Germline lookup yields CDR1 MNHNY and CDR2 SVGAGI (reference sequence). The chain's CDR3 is CASSDPTDEKLFF. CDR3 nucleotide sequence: TGTGCCAGCAGCGACCCGACGGACGAAAAACTGTTTTTT.

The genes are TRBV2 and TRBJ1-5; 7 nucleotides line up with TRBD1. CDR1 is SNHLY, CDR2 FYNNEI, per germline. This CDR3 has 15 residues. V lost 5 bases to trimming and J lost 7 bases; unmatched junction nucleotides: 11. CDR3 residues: CASSPTTGREQPQHF. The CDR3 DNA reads TGTGCCAGCAGTCCTACGACAGGGCGGGAGCAGCCCCAGCATTTT.

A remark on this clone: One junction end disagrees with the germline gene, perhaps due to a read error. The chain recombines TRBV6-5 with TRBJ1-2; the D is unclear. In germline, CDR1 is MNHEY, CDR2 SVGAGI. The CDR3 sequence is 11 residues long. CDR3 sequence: CASRNDYGYTF. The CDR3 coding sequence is TGTGCCAGCAGAAATGACTACGGCTACACCTTC.

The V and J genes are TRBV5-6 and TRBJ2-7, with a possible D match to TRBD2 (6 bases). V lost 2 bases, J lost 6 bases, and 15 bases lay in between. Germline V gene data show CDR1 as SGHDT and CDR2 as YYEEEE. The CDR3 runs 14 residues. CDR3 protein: CASSLVWGAGEQYF. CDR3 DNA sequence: TGTGCCAGCAGCTTAGTTTGGGGAGCGGGCGAGCAGTACTTC. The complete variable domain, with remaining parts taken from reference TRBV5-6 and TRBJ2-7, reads DAGVTQSPTHLIKTRGQQVTLRCSPKSGHDTVSWYQQALGQGPQFIFQYYEEEERQRGNFPDRFSGHQFPNYSSELNVNALLLGDSALYLCASSLVWGAGEQYFGPGTRLTVT.

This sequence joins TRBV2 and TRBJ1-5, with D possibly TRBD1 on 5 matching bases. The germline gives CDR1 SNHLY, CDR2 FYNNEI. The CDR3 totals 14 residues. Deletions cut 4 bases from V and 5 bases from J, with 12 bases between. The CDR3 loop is CASSVGAGDQPQHF. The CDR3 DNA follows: TGTGCCAGCAGTGTAGGTGCGGGGGATCAGCCCCAGCATTTT.

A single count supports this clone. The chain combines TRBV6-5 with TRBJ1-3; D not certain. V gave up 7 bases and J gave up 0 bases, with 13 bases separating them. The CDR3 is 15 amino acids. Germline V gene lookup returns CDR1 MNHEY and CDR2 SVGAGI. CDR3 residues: CASKEPGGSGNTIYF. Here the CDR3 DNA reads TGTGCCAGCAAGGAGCCCGGAGGCTCTGGAAACACCATATATTTT.

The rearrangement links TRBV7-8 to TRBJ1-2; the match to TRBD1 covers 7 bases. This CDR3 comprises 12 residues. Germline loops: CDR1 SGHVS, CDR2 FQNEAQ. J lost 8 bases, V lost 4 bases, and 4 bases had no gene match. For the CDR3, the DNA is TGTGCCAGCAGCTCCACAGGGGTGGGCTACACCTTC. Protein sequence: CASSSTGVGYTF. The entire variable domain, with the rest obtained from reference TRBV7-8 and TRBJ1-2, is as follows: GAGVSQSPRYKVAKRGQDVALRCDPISGHVSLFWYQQALGQGPEFLTYFQNEAQLDKSGLPSDRFFAERPEGSVSTLKIQRTQQEDSAVYLCASSSTGVGYTFGSGTRLTVV.

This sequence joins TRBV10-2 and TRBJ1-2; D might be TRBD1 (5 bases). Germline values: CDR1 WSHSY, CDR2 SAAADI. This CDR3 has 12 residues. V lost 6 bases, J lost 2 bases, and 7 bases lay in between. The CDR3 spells CASSEGNYGYTF. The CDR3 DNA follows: TGCGCCAGCAGCGAGGGGAACTATGGCTACACCTTC.

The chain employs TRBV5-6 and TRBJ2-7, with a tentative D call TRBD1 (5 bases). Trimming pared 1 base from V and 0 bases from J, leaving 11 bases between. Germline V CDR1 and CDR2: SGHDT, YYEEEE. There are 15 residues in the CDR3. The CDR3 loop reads CASSLKQDPSYEQYF. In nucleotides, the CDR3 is TGTGCCAGCAGCTTGAAACAGGACCCCTCCTACGAGCAGTACTTC.

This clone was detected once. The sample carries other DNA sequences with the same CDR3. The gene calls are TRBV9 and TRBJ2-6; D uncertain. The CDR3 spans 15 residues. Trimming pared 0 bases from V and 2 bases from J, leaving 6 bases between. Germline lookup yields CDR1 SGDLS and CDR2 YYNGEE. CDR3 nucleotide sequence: TGTGCCAGCAGCGTAGGTGGGGCTGGGGCCAACGTCCTGACTTTC. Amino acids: CASSVGGAGANVLTF.

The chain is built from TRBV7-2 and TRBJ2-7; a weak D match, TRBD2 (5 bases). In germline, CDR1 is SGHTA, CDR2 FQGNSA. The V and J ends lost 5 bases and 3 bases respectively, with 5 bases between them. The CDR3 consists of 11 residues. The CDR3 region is CASSRGYEQYF. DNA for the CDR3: TGTGCCAGCAGCCGGGGCTACGAGCAGTACTTC.

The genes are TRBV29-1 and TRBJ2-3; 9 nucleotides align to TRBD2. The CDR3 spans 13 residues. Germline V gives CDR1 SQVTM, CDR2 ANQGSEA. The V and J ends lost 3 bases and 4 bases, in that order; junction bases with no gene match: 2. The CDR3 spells CSVDGGGADTQYF. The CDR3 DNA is TGCAGCGTTGACGGCGGGGGGGCAGATACGCAGTATTTT.

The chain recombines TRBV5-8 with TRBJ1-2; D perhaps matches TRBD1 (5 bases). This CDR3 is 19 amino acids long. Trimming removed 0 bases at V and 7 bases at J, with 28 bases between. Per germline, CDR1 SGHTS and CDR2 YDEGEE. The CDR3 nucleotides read TGTGCCAGCAGCTTGGCCGGGGCCCGGGCAGCCTTTTCCCCAATTGGCTACACCTTC. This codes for CASSLAGARAAFSPIGYTF.